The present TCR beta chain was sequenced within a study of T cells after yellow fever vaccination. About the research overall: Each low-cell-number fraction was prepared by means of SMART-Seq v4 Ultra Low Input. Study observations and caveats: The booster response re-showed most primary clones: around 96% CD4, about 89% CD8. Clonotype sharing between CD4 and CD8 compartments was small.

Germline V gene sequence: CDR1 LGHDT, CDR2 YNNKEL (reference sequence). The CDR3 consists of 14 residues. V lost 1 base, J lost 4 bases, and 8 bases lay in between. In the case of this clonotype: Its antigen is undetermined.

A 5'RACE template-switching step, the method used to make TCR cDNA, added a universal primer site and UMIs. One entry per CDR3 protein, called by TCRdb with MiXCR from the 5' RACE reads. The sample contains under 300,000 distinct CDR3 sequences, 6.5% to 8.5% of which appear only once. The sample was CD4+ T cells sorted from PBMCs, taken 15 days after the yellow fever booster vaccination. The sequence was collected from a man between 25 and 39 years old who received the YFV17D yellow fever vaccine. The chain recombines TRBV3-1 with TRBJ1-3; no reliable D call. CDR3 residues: CASSQAGVGNTIYF. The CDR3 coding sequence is TGTGCCAGCAGCCAAGCTGGCGTAGGAAACACCATATATTTT.